This T cell receptor (beta chain) originates from a study of blood T cell repertoires in COVID-19. Profiling relied on immunoSEQ multiplex PCR, and the TCRdb table lists in-frame clones only, not all of them. Of over 200,000 clones in the sample, roughly 83% were seen once. J gave up 6 bases and V 5 bases, and 7 bases lay outside the gene matches. The germline V gene encodes CDR1 SGHTA and CDR2 FQGNSA. The CDR3 is made up of 14 amino acids. The genes are TRBV7-2 and TRBJ2-1, with TRBD2 identical over 7 bases. The receptor's source is a woman in her 70s with active or convalescent COVID-19. Sequenced: peripheral blood. The CDR3 region has the DNA TGTGCCAGCAGCCTGGGACTACCAGTCAATGAGCAGTTCTTC. This translates into CASSLGLPVNEQFF.